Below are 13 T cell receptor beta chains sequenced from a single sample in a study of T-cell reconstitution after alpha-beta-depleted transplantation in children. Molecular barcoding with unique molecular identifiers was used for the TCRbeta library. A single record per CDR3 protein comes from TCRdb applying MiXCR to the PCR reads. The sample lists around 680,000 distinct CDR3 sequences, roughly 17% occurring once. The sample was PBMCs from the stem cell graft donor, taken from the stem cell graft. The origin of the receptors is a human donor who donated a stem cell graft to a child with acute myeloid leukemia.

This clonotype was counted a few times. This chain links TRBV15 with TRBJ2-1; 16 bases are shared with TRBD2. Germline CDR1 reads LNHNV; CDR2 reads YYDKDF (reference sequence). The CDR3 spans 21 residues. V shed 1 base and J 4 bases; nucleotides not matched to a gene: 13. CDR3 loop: CATSRVTPGTSGGARYNEQFF. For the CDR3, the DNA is TGTGCCACCAGCAGAGTTACCCCCGGGACTAGCGGGGGGGCCCGGTACAATGAGCAGTTCTTC.

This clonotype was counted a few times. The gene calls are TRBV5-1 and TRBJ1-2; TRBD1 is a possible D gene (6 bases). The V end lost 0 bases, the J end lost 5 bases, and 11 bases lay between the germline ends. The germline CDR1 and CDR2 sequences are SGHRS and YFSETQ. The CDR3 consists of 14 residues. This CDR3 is CASSLGTATYGYTF. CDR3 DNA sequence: TGCGCCAGCAGCTTGGGGACAGCCACTTATGGCTACACCTTC.

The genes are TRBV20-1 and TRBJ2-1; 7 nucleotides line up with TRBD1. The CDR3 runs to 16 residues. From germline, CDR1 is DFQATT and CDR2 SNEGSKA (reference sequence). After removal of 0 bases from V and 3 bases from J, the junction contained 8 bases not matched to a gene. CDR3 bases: TGCAGTGCTAGAGATGGGGACAGAGCTTTCTACAATGAGCAGTTCTTC. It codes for CSARDGDRAFYNEQFF.

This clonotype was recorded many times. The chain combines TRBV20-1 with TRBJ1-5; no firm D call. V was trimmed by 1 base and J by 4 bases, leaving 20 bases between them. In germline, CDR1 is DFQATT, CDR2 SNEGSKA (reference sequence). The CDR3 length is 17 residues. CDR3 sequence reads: CSARAPSLRVRNQPQHF. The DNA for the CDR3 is TGCAGTGCTAGAGCCCCTTCCCTGAGAGTAAGGAATCAGCCCCAGCATTTT.

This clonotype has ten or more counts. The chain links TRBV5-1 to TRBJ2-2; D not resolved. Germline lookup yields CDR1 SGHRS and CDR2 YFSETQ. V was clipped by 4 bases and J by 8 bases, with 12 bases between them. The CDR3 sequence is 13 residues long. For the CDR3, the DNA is TGCGCCAGCAGCCTAACAACGAAGGGGGAGCTGTTTTTT. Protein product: CASSLTTKGELFF.

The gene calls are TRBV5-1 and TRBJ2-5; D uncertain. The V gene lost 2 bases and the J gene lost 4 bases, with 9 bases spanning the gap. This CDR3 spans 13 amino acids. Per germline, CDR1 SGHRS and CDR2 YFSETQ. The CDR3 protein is CASSFYPAETQYF. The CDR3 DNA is TGCGCCAGCAGCTTCTACCCGGCAGAGACCCAGTACTTC.

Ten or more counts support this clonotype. The DNA of the CDR3 is TGCAACCCCCTGGACAGCCGTAACTATGGCTACACCTTC. Translation: CNPLDSRNYGYTF. The chain links TRBV20-1 to TRBJ1-2, with D tentatively TRBD1 (6 bases). The germline CDR1 and CDR2 sequences are DFQATT and SNEGSKA (reference sequence). The CDR3 length is 13 residues.

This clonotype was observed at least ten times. The CDR3 DNA is TGTGCCACCAGTATAGAAGGTGGCTACACCTTC. This gives the protein CATSIEGGYTF. The V gene is TRBV15, the J gene TRBJ1-2; D remains unclear. The CDR3 totals 11 residues. CDR1 is LNHNV and CDR2 is YYDKDF in the germline V gene (reference sequence). The germline V and J ends were trimmed by 6 bases and 7 bases, with 9 bases remaining between them.

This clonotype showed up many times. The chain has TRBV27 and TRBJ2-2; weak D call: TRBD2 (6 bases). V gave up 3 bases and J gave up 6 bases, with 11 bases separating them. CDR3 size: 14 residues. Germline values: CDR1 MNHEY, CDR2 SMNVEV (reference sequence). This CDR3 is CASSFRRDAGELFF. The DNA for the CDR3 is TGTGCCAGCAGTTTTAGGCGGGATGCCGGGGAGCTGTTTTTT.

The CDR3 loop reads CASSAPGTIYNEQFF. CDR3 DNA: TGTGCCAGCAGCGCCCCCGGGACTATATACAATGAGCAGTTCTTC. V usage is TRBV12-3 or TRBV12-4 and J usage is TRBJ2-1, with TRBD2 identical over 7 bases. The trim removed 6 bases at V and 4 bases at J, leaving 9 bases unmatched. The CDR3 runs 15 residues.

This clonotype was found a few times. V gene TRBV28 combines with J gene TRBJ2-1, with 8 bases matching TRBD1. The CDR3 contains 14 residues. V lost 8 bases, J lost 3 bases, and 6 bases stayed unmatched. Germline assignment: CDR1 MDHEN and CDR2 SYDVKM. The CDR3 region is CASSDRASYNEQFF. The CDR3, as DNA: TGTGCCAGCTCGGACAGGGCGAGCTACAATGAGCAGTTCTTC.

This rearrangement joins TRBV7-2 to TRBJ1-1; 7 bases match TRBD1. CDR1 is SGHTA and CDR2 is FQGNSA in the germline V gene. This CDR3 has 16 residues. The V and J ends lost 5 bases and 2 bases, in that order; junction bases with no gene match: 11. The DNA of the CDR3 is TGTGCCAGCAGCCGTGGACAGGCAGGGGCCAACACTGAAGCTTTCTTT. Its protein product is CASSRGQAGANTEAFF.

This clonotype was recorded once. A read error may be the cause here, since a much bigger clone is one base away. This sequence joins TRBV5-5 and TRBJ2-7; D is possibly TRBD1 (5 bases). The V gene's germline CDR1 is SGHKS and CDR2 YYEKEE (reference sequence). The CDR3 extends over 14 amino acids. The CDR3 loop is CATSSDMGSYEQYV. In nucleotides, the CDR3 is TGTGCCACCAGCTCGGACATGGGATCCTACGAGCAGTACGTC.